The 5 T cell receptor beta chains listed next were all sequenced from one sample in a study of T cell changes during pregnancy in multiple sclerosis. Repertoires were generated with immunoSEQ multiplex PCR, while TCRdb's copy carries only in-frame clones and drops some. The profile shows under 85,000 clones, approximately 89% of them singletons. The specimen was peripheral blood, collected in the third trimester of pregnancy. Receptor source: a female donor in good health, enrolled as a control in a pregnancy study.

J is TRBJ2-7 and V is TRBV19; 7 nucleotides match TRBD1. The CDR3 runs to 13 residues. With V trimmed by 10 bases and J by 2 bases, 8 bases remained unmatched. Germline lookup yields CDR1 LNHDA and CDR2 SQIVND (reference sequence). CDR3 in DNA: TGTGCCACCACCAGCACAGGGGCCTACGAGCAGTACTTC. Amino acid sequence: CATTSTGAYEQYF. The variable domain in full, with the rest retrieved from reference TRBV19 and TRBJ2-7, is DGGITQSPKYLFRKEGQNVTLSCEQNLNHDAMYWYRQDPGQGLRLIYYSQIVNDFQKGDIAEGYSVSREKKESFPLTVTSAQKNPTAFYLCATTSTGAYEQYFGPGTRLTVT.

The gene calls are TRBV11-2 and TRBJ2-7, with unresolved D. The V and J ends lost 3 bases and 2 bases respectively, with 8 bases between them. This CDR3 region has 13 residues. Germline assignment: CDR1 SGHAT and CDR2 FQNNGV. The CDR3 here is CASSFELPYEQYF. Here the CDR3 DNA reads TGTGCCAGCAGCTTCGAACTGCCCTACGAGCAGTACTTC.

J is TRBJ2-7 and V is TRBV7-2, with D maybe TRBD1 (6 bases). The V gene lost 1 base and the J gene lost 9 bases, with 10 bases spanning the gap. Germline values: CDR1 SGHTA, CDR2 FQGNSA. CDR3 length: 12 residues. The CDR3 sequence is CASSLGPGVQYF. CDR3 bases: TGTGCCAGCAGCTTAGGACCAGGGGTGCAGTACTTC.

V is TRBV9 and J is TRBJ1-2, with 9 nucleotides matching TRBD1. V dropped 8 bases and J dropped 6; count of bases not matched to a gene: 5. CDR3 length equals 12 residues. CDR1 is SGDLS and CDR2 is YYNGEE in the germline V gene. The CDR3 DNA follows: TGTGCCAGTTATGACAGGGGGGATGGCTACACCTTC. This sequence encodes CASYDRGDGYTF.

The DNA of the CDR3 is TGTGCCAGCAGTAGAGGAGACACCATATATTTT. It translates to CASSRGDTIYF. The J gene is TRBJ1-3, the V gene TRBV2; no firm D call. There are 11 residues in the CDR3. Germline CDR1 SNHLY, CDR2 FYNNEI. The V end was cut by 5 bases, the J end by 8 bases, with 7 bases between.